One and the same sample provided the 11 T cell receptor beta chains below, sequenced in a study of blood T cell repertoires in COVID-19. Profiling relied on immunoSEQ multiplex PCR, and the TCRdb table lists in-frame clones only, not all of them. The repertoire holds roughly 120,000 clones, about 85% seen once, with roughly 3% in the top ten. Sequencing input: peripheral blood. These receptors all stem from a woman older than 75 with COVID-19, enrolled during active disease.

The CDR3 region is CASSQSGNTIYF. CDR3 nucleotide sequence: TGTGCCAGCAGCCAGTCTGGAAACACCATATATTTT. The chain combines TRBV2 with TRBJ1-3; D not resolved. The CDR3 is 12 amino acids. CDR1 is SNHLY and CDR2 is FYNNEI in the germline V gene. Trimming cost V 6 bases and J 1 base, with 4 bases left between them.

The chain uses TRBV15 and TRBJ2-1, with 11 bases identical to TRBD2. Trimming cost V 0 bases and J 9 bases; bases outside gene matches: 13. The CDR3 runs 18 residues. CDR1 and CDR2 (germline): LNHNV, YYDKDF (reference sequence). The CDR3 DNA sequence: TGTGCCACCAGCAGAGATAGAACTAGCGGGAGAGGGATGGGTGAGCAGTTCTTC. Residues: CATSRDRTSGRGMGEQFF.

J is TRBJ1-3 and V is TRBV5-6; 8 bases map to TRBD1. This CDR3 contains 17 residues. V was clipped by 4 bases and J by 0 bases; unmatched bases: 9. Germline V CDR1 and CDR2: SGHDT, YYEEEE. The CDR3 nucleotides are TGTGCCAGCAGCCGCCTATTGACAGGGGCCTCTGGAAACACCATATATTTT. It is translated as CASSRLLTGASGNTIYF.

This rearrangement joins TRBV4-2 to TRBJ2-3, with TRBD1 identical over 7 bases. Trimming removed 0 bases from V and 4 bases from J; junction bases left unmatched: 25. This CDR3 region has 22 residues. Germline CDR1 LGHNA, CDR2 YNFKEQ. The DNA of the CDR3 is TGTGCCAGCAGCCAAGAACCGGGGATAAGGGGGCGATTCAATTCTGGTCCAGATACGCAGTATTTT. Residues: CASSQEPGIRGRFNSGPDTQYF.

J is TRBJ1-2 and V is TRBV6-2 or TRBV6-3, with a tentative D call TRBD1 (6 bases). The CDR3 is 14 residues long. Looked up from germline, CDR1 is MNHEY and CDR2 is SVGEGT. Trimming cost V 5 bases and J 0 bases, with 10 bases left between them. CDR3 in DNA: TGTGCCAGCAGTAAGGACAGTGCTAACTATGGCTACACCTTC. This codes for CASSKDSANYGYTF.

This clone occurred once. The V gene is TRBV5-4, the J gene TRBJ2-7; TRBD2 matches 9 bases. After removal of 4 bases from V and 7 bases from J, the junction contained 15 bases not matched to a gene. This CDR3 has 16 residues. CDR1 is SGHNT, CDR2 YYREEE, per germline (reference sequence). CDR3 region: CASSRSGAGGPKEQYF. For the CDR3, the DNA is TGTGCCAGCAGCCGATCAGGGGCGGGAGGGCCGAAAGAGCAGTACTTC. Full variable domain (outside the CDR3, taken from reference TRBV5-4 and TRBJ2-7): ETGVTQSPTHLIKTRGQQVTLRCSSQSGHNTVSWYQQALGQGPQFIFQYYREEENGRGNFPPRFSGLQFPNYSSELNVNALELDDSALYLCASSRSGAGGPKEQYFGPGTRLTVT.

The chain links TRBV9 to TRBJ2-3; D not resolved. CDR3 size: 14 residues. Between the trimmed V and J ends, which lost 0 bases and 1 base, there was a span of 6 bases. Germline-derived CDR1 and CDR2 are SGDLS and YYNGEE. In DNA form, the CDR3 reads TGTGCCAGCAGCGTAGATCAGGGCACAGATACGCAGTATTTT. Protein sequence: CASSVDQGTDTQYF.

This chain uses TRBV19 with TRBJ1-2; D may be TRBD1 (6 bases). Germline lookup yields CDR1 LNHDA and CDR2 SQIVND (reference sequence). Trimming removed 2 bases from V and 4 bases from J, with 14 bases in between. The CDR3 length is 15 residues. The CDR3 loop reads CASSITLDSAYGYTF. CDR3 nucleotides: TGTGCCAGTAGTATAACCCTGGACAGTGCCTATGGCTACACCTTC.

This clone was seen more than once but under ten times. The V call is TRBV7-2, the J call TRBJ1-5; weak D call: TRBD1 (6 bases). V lost 2 bases, J lost 6 bases, and 11 bases lay in between. The CDR3 loop spans 14 amino acids. Germline CDR1 SGHTA, CDR2 FQGNSA. CDR3 sequence reads: CASSLQGLGQPQHF. As DNA, the CDR3 is TGTGCCAGCAGCTTACAGGGGTTGGGTCAGCCCCAGCATTTT.

The rearrangement uses TRBV28 and TRBJ1-4, with D perhaps TRBD1 (5 bases). Germline assignment: CDR1 MDHEN and CDR2 SYDVKM. This CDR3 region has 14 residues. Deletions cut 8 bases from V and 5 bases from J, with 15 bases between. The CDR3 spells CASGGGGLNEKLFF. CDR3 in DNA: TGTGCCAGCGGAGGCGGGGGTCTCAATGAAAAACTGTTTTTT.

This chain joins TRBV7-2 and TRBJ1-4, with D unclear. V lost 5 bases, J lost 8 bases, and 12 bases lay in between. The CDR3 covers 13 residues. The germline V gene encodes CDR1 SGHTA and CDR2 FQGNSA. CDR3 loop: CASSTSVEEKLFF. In DNA form, the CDR3 reads TGTGCCAGCAGCACAAGCGTCGAGGAAAAACTGTTTTTT. Combining the CDR3 with reference TRBV7-2 and TRBJ1-4 gives the whole variable domain GAGVSQSPSNKVTEKGKDVELRCDPISGHTALYWYRQSLGQGLEFLIYFQGNSAPDKSGLPSDRFSAERTGGSVSTLTIQRTQQEDSAVYLCASSTSVEEKLFFGSGTQLSVL.